These 32 T cell receptor beta chains were all obtained from the same sample, sequenced in a study of T-cell reconstitution after alpha-beta-depleted transplantation in children. The authors prepared the TCRbeta library with unique molecular identifiers. TCRdb analysed the PCR reads with MiXCR anew, one entry per CDR3 protein. The data contain 330,000 or so distinct CDR3 sequences, under 13% of them singletons. Sequences were derived from PBMCs from the stem cell graft donor, sampled from the stem cell graft. Source of these receptors: a human donor who donated a stem cell graft to a child with acute lymphoblastic leukemia.

This clonotype was found a few times. V and J are TRBV4-3 and TRBJ2-1; 7 positions match TRBD2. CDR3 length: 17 residues. The V and J ends lost 0 bases and 6 bases, in that order; junction bases with no gene match: 11. The germline V gene has CDR1 LGHNA and CDR2 YSLEER. The CDR3 DNA reads as TGCGCCAGCAGCCAAGAAGCCTCAGCGGGGCCACTCAATGAGCAGTTCTTC. This encodes CASSQEASAGPLNEQFF.

The rearrangement links TRBV27 to TRBJ2-7; D uncertain. Germline V lookup: CDR1 MNHEY, CDR2 SMNVEV (reference sequence). V lost 3 bases and J 5 bases, leaving 11 bases between the germline ends. The CDR3 has 13 residues. CDR3 amino acids: CASSLRPVDEQYF. For the CDR3, the DNA is TGTGCCAGCAGTTTGAGGCCGGTCGACGAGCAGTACTTC.

The rearrangement links TRBV4-1 to TRBJ2-1, with 10 bases lining up with TRBD1. CDR1 is MGHRA, CDR2 YSYEKL, per germline. Trimming at V came to 3 bases and at J to 8 bases, leaving 10 bases not matched to a gene. The CDR3 consists of 16 residues. The chain's CDR3 is CASSQAPGQGIYEQFF. CDR3 nucleotide sequence: TGCGCCAGCAGCCAGGCCCCGGGACAGGGGATTTATGAGCAGTTCTTC.

This clonotype was picked up many times. The chain recombines TRBV7-2 with TRBJ1-6; D perhaps matches TRBD1 (5 bases). V shed 1 base and J shed 12 bases, with 22 bases lying between them. The CDR3 is 17 amino acids. Germline values: CDR1 SGHTA, CDR2 FQGNSA. In DNA form, the CDR3 reads TGTGCCAGCAGCTTAGGTGGGGGACTGCCAACAAGAGAACCCCTCCACTTT. This translates into CASSLGGGLPTREPLHF.

CDR3 protein: CASSFLGGQTTTYEQYF. DNA of the CDR3: TGCGCCAGCAGCTTCTTAGGGGGCCAGACCACTACCTACGAGCAGTACTTC. V and J are TRBV5-1 and TRBJ2-7, with TRBD1 matching 7 bases. From germline, CDR1 is SGHRS and CDR2 YFSETQ. This CDR3 region has 17 residues. Germline trimming cut 2 bases from V and 2 bases from J; bases unmatched to any gene: 13. Based on the CDR3 plus reference TRBV5-1 and TRBJ2-7, the full variable domain is KAGVTQTPRYLIKTRGQQVTLSCSPISGHRSVSWYQQTPGQGLQFLFEYFSETQRNKGNFPGRFSGRQFSNSRSEMNVSTLELGDSALYLCASSFLGGQTTTYEQYFGPGTRLTVT.

The chain recombines TRBV7-9 with TRBJ1-5; the D gene is possibly TRBD1 (6 bases). The length of the CDR3 is 16 residues. The germline V and J ends were trimmed by 5 bases and 3 bases, with 17 bases remaining between them. CDR1 and CDR2 from the germline V gene are SEHNR and FQNEAQ (reference sequence). CDR3 coding DNA: TGTGCCAGCAGCCCCACGGGGGGGGCTGCCAATCAGCCCCAGCATTTT. Translating gives CASSPTGGAANQPQHF.

A few counts support this clonotype. The rearrangement links TRBV27 to TRBJ2-7; 10 positions agree with TRBD1. The CDR3 runs 15 residues. Germline V gene lookup returns CDR1 MNHEY and CDR2 SMNVEV (reference sequence). V was pared by 5 bases and J by 2 bases, with 6 bases of the junction left unmatched. The CDR3 nucleotides are TGTGCCAGCAGTCAGACGACAGGGGGCGCCTACGAGCAGTACTTC. The encoded protein is CASSQTTGGAYEQYF.

The table lists this clonotype with many counts. The chain employs TRBV29-1 and TRBJ2-1, with 7 bases matching TRBD2. J was trimmed by 8 bases and V by 3 bases; bases with no gene match: 4. CDR3 length: 12 amino acids. Germline V lookup: CDR1 SQVTM, CDR2 ANQGSEA. Here the CDR3 DNA reads TGCAGCGTTGAGGCAGGGAGGGATGAGCAGTTCTTC. Its translation: CSVEAGRDEQFF.

As for this clonotype: The junction does not match germline at one end; this may be a read error. The genes are TRBV2 and TRBJ2-1; possibly TRBD2 for D (6 bases). Per the germline V gene, CDR1 is SNHLY and CDR2 is FYNNEI. The CDR3 loop spans 15 amino acids. CDR3 amino acids: CASSEGRGTNKEQFF. The CDR3, as DNA: TGTGCCAGCAGTGAAGGGAGGGGCACTAACAAAGAGCAGTTCTTC.

This clonotype came up a few times. The chain joins TRBV15 to TRBJ1-6; D gene uncertain. Per the germline V gene, CDR1 is LNHNV and CDR2 is YYDKDF (reference sequence). The CDR3 has 17 amino acids. V was trimmed by 3 bases and J by 6 bases, leaving 18 bases between them. The CDR3 spells CATSRVRGSGFNSPLHF. Here the CDR3 DNA reads TGTGCCACCAGCAGGGTTCGTGGATCCGGGTTTAATTCACCCCTCCACTTT.

This clonotype was detected ten times or more. The V gene is TRBV12-3 or TRBV12-4, the J gene TRBJ2-5, with unresolved D. The CDR3 consists of 11 residues. V shed 5 bases and J shed 7 bases, with 8 bases lying between them. CDR3 sequence (DNA): TGTGCCAGCAGTCCCAAGGGGACCCAGTACTTC. Its protein product is CASSPKGTQYF.

Here the CDR3 DNA reads TGCGCCAGCAGCCCAGCGGGAGGGCGGACAGATACGCAGTATTTT. Translation gives CASSPAGGRTDTQYF. The V call is TRBV5-1, the J call TRBJ2-3, with 10 bases aligning to TRBD2. The V segment lost 4 bases and the J segment 3 bases; nucleotides outside the gene matches: 5. From germline, CDR1 is SGHRS and CDR2 YFSETQ. This CDR3 contains 15 residues.

This clonotype was counted many times. The gene calls are TRBV10-3 and TRBJ2-5, with 9 nucleotides matching TRBD2. CDR3 length equals 14 residues. CDR1 is ENHRY and CDR2 is SYGVKD in the germline V gene. V shed 4 bases and J 8 bases; nucleotides not matched to a gene: 8. The DNA of the CDR3 is TGTGCCATCAGTGGTAGCGGGAGAGTCGGAACCCAGTACTTC. This codes for CAISGSGRVGTQYF.

This clonotype has just a few counts. V and J are TRBV29-1 and TRBJ1-4; 10 bases align to TRBD1. Per the germline V gene, CDR1 is SQVTM and CDR2 is ANQGSEA. The CDR3 runs to 15 residues. V lost 2 bases, J lost 8 bases, and 8 bases stayed unmatched. CDR3 protein: CSVEKWTGGGEKLFF. The CDR3 bases are TGCAGCGTTGAAAAATGGACAGGGGGAGGAGAAAAACTGTTTTTT.

This clonotype was counted between two and nine times. V is TRBV10-3 and J is TRBJ2-1; TRBD2 aligns across 8 bases. V gave up 6 bases and J gave up 5 bases; unmatched junction bases: 3. This CDR3 contains 13 residues. Germline CDR1 and CDR2: ENHRY and SYGVKD. The CDR3 region is CAIRSGSNNEQFF. DNA of the CDR3: TGTGCCATCAGAAGCGGGAGCAACAATGAGCAGTTCTTC.

This clonotype was counted ten times or more. The chain employs TRBV7-2 and TRBJ2-2, with D maybe TRBD1 (6 bases). Germline values: CDR1 SGHTA, CDR2 FQGNSA. Trimming removed 2 bases from V and 0 bases from J, with 7 bases in between. The CDR3 sequence is 15 residues long. The CDR3 sequence: CASSLNRANTGELFF. The CDR3 DNA sequence: TGTGCCAGCAGCTTAAACAGGGCGAACACCGGGGAGCTGTTTTTT. Looking up the rest from reference TRBV7-2 and TRBJ2-2 gives the full variable domain: GAGVSQSPSNKVTEKGKDVELRCDPISGHTALYWYRQSLGQGLEFLIYFQGNSAPDKSGLPSDRFSAERTGGSVSTLTIQRTQQEDSAVYLCASSLNRANTGELFFGEGSRLTVL.

V and J are TRBV27 and TRBJ1-5, with a weak D call TRBD1 (5 bases). The ends were cut back, 5 bases at V and 4 bases at J, with 15 bases in the middle. The germline V gene encodes CDR1 MNHEY and CDR2 SMNVEV (reference sequence). This CDR3 region has 15 residues. Here the CDR3 reads CASSPLGAGNQPQHF. Written as DNA, the CDR3 is TGTGCCAGCAGTCCCCTAGGGGCGGGGAATCAGCCCCAGCATTTT.

This sequence joins TRBV28 and TRBJ2-3; TRBD2 aligns across 9 bases. The V gene's germline CDR1 is MDHEN and CDR2 SYDVKM. V shed 6 bases and J 1 base; nucleotides not matched to a gene: 8. There are 16 residues in the CDR3. CDR3 protein: CASSSIAGVGTDTQYF. CDR3 bases: TGTGCCAGCAGCTCTATAGCGGGAGTGGGCACAGATACGCAGTATTTT.

This clonotype has more than one count but fewer than ten. This chain joins TRBV18 and TRBJ2-7; 7 positions agree with TRBD1. The V gene end was trimmed by 8 bases and the J gene end by 2 bases; junction bases not matched to a gene: 9. CDR1 and CDR2 from the germline V gene are KGHSH and LQKENI. The CDR3 runs 14 residues. The CDR3 DNA sequence: TGTGCCAGCACCGGGACAGCCCTCCCCTACGAGCAGTACTTC. It codes for CASTGTALPYEQYF.

The chain has TRBV5-1 and TRBJ1-5, with D possibly TRBD1 on 6 matching bases. Trimming took 4 bases from V and 3 from J, leaving 11 bases between them. The CDR3 loop spans 14 amino acids. Germline assignment: CDR1 SGHRS and CDR2 YFSETQ. The CDR3 here is CASSPGQNNQPQHF. The CDR3 DNA reads TGCGCCAGCAGCCCTGGACAGAACAATCAGCCCCAGCATTTT.

This chain uses TRBV7-9 with TRBJ2-4; D is uncertain. From germline, CDR1 is SEHNR and CDR2 FQNEAQ (reference sequence). There are 12 residues in the CDR3. The ends were cut back, 6 bases at V and 4 bases at J, with 7 bases in the middle. The CDR3 region is CASSPLKNIQYF. The CDR3 DNA sequence: TGTGCCAGCAGTCCTCTTAAAAACATTCAGTACTTC.

The CDR3 loop reads CASSISEGYDNQPQHF. CDR3 sequence (DNA): TGTGCCAGTAGTATATCAGAGGGCTACGACAATCAGCCCCAGCATTTT. J is TRBJ1-5 and V is TRBV19; D not certain. Germline CDR1 LNHDA, CDR2 SQIVND (reference sequence). This CDR3 is 16 amino acids long. Deletions cut 2 bases from V and 3 bases from J, with 14 bases between.

This clonotype was detected only a few times. The J gene is TRBJ2-7, the V gene TRBV20-1; D remains ambiguous. Germline V gene sequence: CDR1 DFQATT, CDR2 SNEGSKA (reference sequence). This CDR3 has 11 residues. Trimming removed 3 bases from V and 4 bases from J, with 7 bases in between. The chain's CDR3 is CSARRAYEQYF. The CDR3 DNA reads as TGCAGTGCTAGGCGTGCGTACGAGCAGTACTTC.

In this sample, this clonotype turned up a few times. The chain uses TRBV6-5 and TRBJ2-5; maybe TRBD2 (6 bases). Trimming left V 1 base short and J 3 bases short, with 9 bases between. The CDR3 runs 14 residues. CDR1 and CDR2 from the germline V gene are MNHEY and SVGAGI. CDR3 sequence: CASSYLGGEETQYF. CDR3 DNA sequence: TGTGCCAGCAGTTACTTGGGCGGGGAAGAGACCCAGTACTTC.

This clonotype was detected many times. The J gene is TRBJ2-7, the V gene TRBV5-1; D is uncertain. Per germline, CDR1 SGHRS and CDR2 YFSETQ. CDR3 length: 11 amino acids. The V and J ends lost 0 bases and 5 bases respectively, with 3 bases between them. CDR3 sequence: CASSLGHEQYF. Here the CDR3 DNA reads TGCGCCAGCAGCTTGGGCCACGAGCAGTACTTC.

This clonotype appeared many times. The chain is built from TRBV29-1 and TRBJ1-5; the D gene is possibly TRBD1 (6 bases). Germline loops: CDR1 SQVTM, CDR2 ANQGSEA. Trimming pared 4 bases from V and 2 bases from J, leaving 12 bases between. The length of the CDR3 is 14 residues. In DNA form, the CDR3 reads TGCAGCGTTGGGTACGGGGGCGGCAATCAGCCCCAGCATTTT. This encodes CSVGYGGGNQPQHF.

This clonotype turned up a few times. The rearrangement uses TRBV19 and TRBJ2-7; TRBD1 or TRBD2 may be the D gene (5 bases each). The germline V gene has CDR1 LNHDA and CDR2 SQIVND (reference sequence). The ends were cut back, 1 base at V and 2 bases at J, with 12 bases in the middle. This CDR3 is built from 15 residues. In nucleotides, the CDR3 is TGTGCCAGTAGTATAGGTGGGGGTTCCCCCTACGAGCAGTACTTC. Translated: CASSIGGGSPYEQYF.

This rearrangement joins TRBV5-6 to TRBJ2-1; D perhaps matches TRBD2 (6 bases). Deletions cut 4 bases from V and 4 bases from J, with 15 bases between. The CDR3 length is 15 residues. Germline lookup yields CDR1 SGHDT and CDR2 YYEEEE. The CDR3 sequence is CASSLVFGGYNEQFF. For the CDR3, the DNA is TGTGCCAGCAGCCTCGTCTTCGGGGGTTACAATGAGCAGTTCTTC.

This rearrangement joins TRBV18 to TRBJ2-3; 9 nucleotides align to TRBD2. Germline V gives CDR1 KGHSH, CDR2 LQKENI. V lost 2 bases, J lost 5 bases, and 8 bases stayed unmatched. The length of the CDR3 is 16 residues. Written as DNA, the CDR3 is TGTGCCAGCTCACCAGGCCTAGCGGGAACCGGAGATACGCAGTATTTT. Translating gives CASSPGLAGTGDTQYF.

Of note for this clonotype: The junction shows a germline mismatch at one end, possibly a read error. The chain recombines TRBV5-1 with TRBJ2-6; perhaps TRBD1 as D (8 bases). The V gene's germline CDR1 is SGHRS and CDR2 YFSETQ. The CDR3 sequence is 16 residues long. The CDR3 DNA is TGCGCCAGCAGCATGGACAGGGCGAGCGGGGCCAACGGCCTGACTTTC. This translates into CASSMDRASGANGLTF.

The chain couples TRBV11-1 to TRBJ2-1; TRBD2 matches at 8 bases. Germline assignment: CDR1 SGHAT and CDR2 FQDESV (reference sequence). This CDR3 is 19 amino acids long. V was pared by 0 bases and J by 1 base, with 11 bases of the junction left unmatched. CDR3 protein: CASSLAKILAGLSYNEQFF. CDR3 DNA: TGTGCCAGCAGCTTAGCTAAAATCCTAGCGGGCCTTTCCTACAATGAGCAGTTCTTC.

This clonotype was detected only a few times. This sequence joins TRBV5-1 and TRBJ2-2; D not resolved. Germline CDR1 reads SGHRS; CDR2 reads YFSETQ. The CDR3 loop spans 15 amino acids. V lost 0 bases, J lost 6 bases, and 12 bases lay in between. The CDR3 reads CASSLERPSAGELFF. The DNA of the CDR3 is TGCGCCAGCAGCTTGGAGAGGCCGAGCGCCGGGGAGCTGTTTTTT.